The clone carrying this T cell receptor (beta chain) was detected only a few times. The antigen is unknown. This CDR3 is 14 amino acids long. Germline values: CDR1 SQVTM, CDR2 ANQGSEA. The entry originates in a study of cytomegalovirus exposure and HLA in healthy donors. Study observations and caveats: Listed as cytomegalovirus-associated were around 160 TCR beta chains.

60 Vbeta and 13 Jbeta primers were used in PCR. Sequenced by immunoSEQ multiplex PCR; TCRdb stores in-frame clones only, minus some. This sample has about 150,000 clones; 79% occur once, and the top ten carry approximately 8%. The rearrangement joins TRBV29-1 to TRBJ2-5; 10 bases match TRBD1. The DNA end favors TRBJ2-7, so the J call may be wrong. The sequence was collected from a man aged 25-45 years in good health and CMV-seropositive. The sequenced sample consisted of PBMCs. The CDR3 sequence is CSVGRDRGTYEQYF. Here the CDR3 DNA reads TGCAGCGTTGGGCGGGACAGGGGAACCTACGAGCAGTACTTC.